Presented here are 19 T cell receptor beta chains from one specimen sequenced in a study of cytomegalovirus exposure and HLA in healthy donors. Primers for the PCR totalled 60 Vbeta and 13 Jbeta. Profiling relied on immunoSEQ multiplex PCR, and the TCRdb table lists in-frame clones only, not all of them. The sample shows about 140,000 clones, over 75% of them seen only once. Material: PBMCs. Receptors were obtained from a middle-aged man in good health and CMV-seronegative.

The CDR3 bases are TGTGCCAGCAGCTTAAGCCGTAGCGGGAACTCTCCCGGGGAGCTGTTTTTT. Translated, it gives CASSLSRSGNSPGELFF. The chain links TRBV11-2 to TRBJ2-2; 8 bases line up with TRBD2. The CDR3 totals 17 residues. V lost 2 bases and J lost 6; bases outside the gene matches: 11. The germline gives CDR1 SGHAT, CDR2 FQNNGV.

The chain links TRBV5-1 to TRBJ1-2; 9 bases map to TRBD1. From germline, CDR1 is SGHRS and CDR2 YFSETQ. This CDR3 contains 15 residues. V lost 4 bases and J lost 7; bases outside the gene matches: 11. The chain's CDR3 is CASSPDSTGGLGYTF. The CDR3 DNA follows: TGCGCCAGCAGCCCCGATTCGACAGGGGGTCTTGGCTACACCTTC.

Details on this clone: At one of its ends the junction is not consistent with the germline gene, which may arise from a read error. The chain links TRBV5-6 to TRBJ2-3; perhaps D is TRBD1 or TRBD2 (7 bases each). The CDR3 spans 15 residues. In germline, CDR1 is SGHDT, CDR2 YYEEEE. CDR3 nucleotide sequence: TGTGCCAACAGCGGGACGACAGGGTCCACAGATACGCAGTATTTT. Protein sequence: CANSGTTGSTDTQYF. Variable domain in full (rest from reference TRBV5-6 and TRBJ2-3): DAGVTQSPTHLIKTRGQQVTLRCSPKSGHDTVSWYQQALGQGPQFIFQYYEEEERQRGNFPDRFSGHQFPNYSSELNVNALLLGDSALYLCANSGTTGSTDTQYFGPGTRLTVL.

The chain is built from TRBV6-4 and TRBJ2-3, with TRBD2 matching 8 bases. V lost 4 bases and J lost 5; bases outside the gene matches: 2. The CDR3 length is 13 residues. Germline V gene sequence: CDR1 MRHNA, CDR2 SNTAGT. The CDR3 DNA follows: TGTGCCAGCAGTGTCGGGGGGGAAGATACGCAGTATTTT. Translated: CASSVGGEDTQYF.

The V and J genes are TRBV29-1 and TRBJ2-7, with a tentative D call TRBD1 (6 bases). The V gene's germline CDR1 is SQVTM and CDR2 ANQGSEA. V shed 1 base and J shed 3 bases, with 16 bases lying between them. The CDR3 totals 15 residues. Here the CDR3 reads CSVEGPGELDYEQYF. CDR3 DNA: TGCAGCGTTGAAGGACCAGGGGAATTGGACTACGAGCAGTACTTC.

The chain uses TRBV5-1 and TRBJ2-5, with a weak D call TRBD2 (5 bases). There are 16 residues in the CDR3. Per the germline V gene, CDR1 is SGHRS and CDR2 is YFSETQ. Trimming shortened V by 0 bases and J by 5 bases, and 17 bases separated the two germline ends. The CDR3, as DNA: TGCGCCAGCAGCTTGGGACTACAACCAACGGGCGAGACCCAGTACTTC. Protein sequence: CASSLGLQPTGETQYF.

This chain uses TRBV5-1 with TRBJ1-4; a weak D match, TRBD1 (5 bases). Between the trimmed V and J ends, which lost 3 bases and 1 base, there was a span of 19 bases. There are 18 residues in the CDR3. From germline, CDR1 is SGHRS and CDR2 YFSETQ. In DNA form, the CDR3 reads TGCGCCAGCAGCTCCCGGTTTGATTTAAGGGGAACTAATGAAAAACTGTTTTTT. Its translation: CASSSRFDLRGTNEKLFF. Full variable domain (remainder filled in from reference TRBV5-1 and TRBJ1-4): KAGVTQTPRYLIKTRGQQVTLSCSPISGHRSVSWYQQTPGQGLQFLFEYFSETQRNKGNFPGRFSGRQFSNSRSEMNVSTLELGDSALYLCASSSRFDLRGTNEKLFFGSGTQLSVL.

The chain combines TRBV11-1 with TRBJ2-5; possible D gene TRBD2, 6 bases. The J call is doubtful: the DNA matches TRBJ2-7 better. The CDR3 is 18 amino acids. Germline lookup yields CDR1 SGHAT and CDR2 FQDESV (reference sequence). This CDR3 reads CASSLYSGSQTRYYEQYF. CDR3 in DNA: TGTGCCAGCAGCTTATATTCCGGTTCGCAGACTAGATACTACGAGCAGTACTTC.

The V gene is TRBV5-6, the J gene TRBJ2-3; the D gene is possibly TRBD1 (6 bases). Germline V gives CDR1 SGHDT, CDR2 YYEEEE. The germline V and J ends were trimmed by 2 bases and 0 bases, with 10 bases remaining between them. The CDR3 extends over 15 amino acids. Written as DNA, the CDR3 is TGTGCCAGCAGCTTCAGACAGGCCAGCACAGATACGCAGTATTTT. This gives the protein CASSFRQASTDTQYF.

Only a few counts were recorded for this clone. This chain joins TRBV4-1 and TRBJ2-1; 9 bases map to TRBD1. Germline V gene data show CDR1 as MGHRA and CDR2 as YSYEKL. Trimming at V came to 1 base and at J to 6 bases, leaving 4 bases not matched to a gene. This CDR3 comprises 15 residues. CDR3 DNA sequence: TGCGCCAGCAGCCAAGGACAGGGGGAAGTCAATGAGCAGTTCTTC. Translated: CASSQGQGEVNEQFF.

This clone was counted only a few times. This sequence joins TRBV11-2 and TRBJ2-5; D possibly corresponds to TRBD1 (7 bases). V lost 1 base, J lost 2 bases, and 11 bases lay in between. The CDR3 runs to 15 residues. Germline CDR1 SGHAT, CDR2 FQNNGV. The CDR3 DNA is TGTGCCAGCAGCTTAGGGGCAGGGGGGCAAGAGACCCAGTACTTC. Residues: CASSLGAGGQETQYF. Supplemented by reference TRBV11-2 and TRBJ2-5, the full variable domain reads EAGVAQSPRYKIIEKRQSVAFWCNPISGHATLYWYQQILGQGPKLLIQFQNNGVVDDSQLPKDRFSAERLKGVDSTLKIQPAKLEDSAVYLCASSLGAGGQETQYFGPGTRLLVL.

The chain combines TRBV7-2 with TRBJ2-4; 11 bases align to TRBD2. Germline CDR1 SGHTA, CDR2 FQGNSA. Trimming at V came to 1 base and at J to 0 bases, leaving 5 bases not matched to a gene. There are 18 residues in the CDR3. The DNA of the CDR3 is TGTGCCAGCAGCTTAGGGGTAGCGGGGGGGTTAGCCAAAAACATTCAGTACTTC. Protein product: CASSLGVAGGLAKNIQYF.

This rearrangement joins TRBV19 to TRBJ1-5; no definite D call. V was shortened by 0 bases and J by 6 bases, with 6 bases between the two germline ends. The CDR3 loop spans 13 amino acids. Germline V gives CDR1 LNHDA, CDR2 SQIVND (reference sequence). CDR3 in amino acids: CASSIEEGQPQHF. DNA for the CDR3: TGTGCCAGTAGTATAGAGGAGGGTCAGCCCCAGCATTTT.

This chain uses TRBV5-6 with TRBJ1-2; D unresolved. Looked up from germline, CDR1 is SGHDT and CDR2 is YYEEEE. The CDR3 runs 12 residues. V was pared by 0 bases and J by 4 bases, with 4 bases between. CDR3 coding DNA: TGTGCCAGCAGCTTGGCCGGCTATGGCTACACCTTC. Its protein is CASSLAGYGYTF. The whole variable domain, remainder taken from reference TRBV5-6 and TRBJ1-2, is DAGVTQSPTHLIKTRGQQVTLRCSPKSGHDTVSWYQQALGQGPQFIFQYYEEEERQRGNFPDRFSGHQFPNYSSELNVNALLLGDSALYLCASSLAGYGYTFGSGTRLTVV.

The chain carries TRBV30 and TRBJ1-1, with D perhaps TRBD1 (6 bases). The CDR3 totals 13 residues. Trimming took off 2 bases at V and 10 bases at J, with 17 bases between the two ends. Germline CDR1 reads GTSNPN; CDR2 reads SVGIG (reference sequence). CDR3 protein: CAWSTTGPWGAFF. CDR3 nucleotides: TGTGCCTGGAGTACGACAGGACCCTGGGGAGCTTTCTTT.

V is TRBV11-3 and J is TRBJ2-1, with D possibly being TRBD2 (7 bases). V was shortened by 2 bases and J by 7 bases, with 12 bases between the two germline ends. Germline V lookup: CDR1 SGHNT, CDR2 YENEEA. The CDR3 has 14 amino acids. The CDR3 here is CASSLRGGANEQFF. In DNA, the CDR3 is TGTGCCAGCAGCTTAAGGGGGGGGGCGAATGAGCAGTTCTTC.

The CDR3 nucleotides read TGTGCCAGCAGCCCCCGTCTGGTGCGGGGGGCAGATACGCAGTATTTT. Residues: CASSPRLVRGADTQYF. The rearrangement uses TRBV7-2 and TRBJ2-3; 8 bases fit TRBD2. V lost 5 bases to trimming and J lost 4 bases; unmatched junction nucleotides: 11. The CDR3 is 16 residues long. In germline, CDR1 is SGHTA, CDR2 FQGNSA. The full variable domain, completed using reference TRBV7-2 and TRBJ2-3, is GAGVSQSPSNKVTEKGKDVELRCDPISGHTALYWYRQSLGQGLEFLIYFQGNSAPDKSGLPSDRFSAERTGGSVSTLTIQRTQQEDSAVYLCASSPRLVRGADTQYFGPGTRLTVL.

The chain carries TRBV19 and TRBJ2-1; TRBD2 matches 16 bases. The V segment lost 3 bases and the J segment 6 bases; nucleotides outside the gene matches: 17. CDR1 is LNHDA and CDR2 is SQIVND in the germline V gene (reference sequence). The CDR3 length is 21 residues. The CDR3 nucleotides are TGTGCCAGTAGTATTTTGCGTCGGGAAGGGACTAGCGGGAGGGCCGTCAATGAGCAGTTCTTC. Its protein is CASSILRREGTSGRAVNEQFF.

This sequence joins TRBV7-9 and TRBJ1-4; D remains ambiguous. The V end was cut by 5 bases, the J end by 5 bases, with 6 bases between. Germline values: CDR1 SEHNR, CDR2 FQNEAQ (reference sequence). The CDR3 has 12 amino acids. The CDR3 is CASSLRNEKLFF. CDR3 nucleotide sequence: TGTGCCAGCAGCCTTCGGAATGAAAAACTGTTTTTT.